One T cell receptor beta chain is described in this entry. After removal of 2 bases from V and 4 bases from J, the junction contained 6 bases not matched to a gene. Germline assignment: CDR1 GTSNPN and CDR2 SVGIG (reference sequence). The length of the CDR3 is 14 residues. In the study's own analysis: Nucleated cell counts were estimated from reference gene primer amplification. TCRdb's table, derived via immunoSEQ multiplex PCR, lists solely in-frame clones and lacks some. V and J calls and clone size are copied from that table; D and trimming were computed from the DNA. This table has some 350,000 clones, over 70% appearing once. The sample belongs to a study of blood T cell repertoires in COVID-19. Overall study: Samples representing acute and convalescent COVID-19 were sourced from the United States, Italy and Spain. T cells, B-cell-depleted T cells, or PBMCs provided the cDNA or gDNA that served as material.

The TCR comes from a young man with active or convalescent COVID-19. The specimen was peripheral blood. The chain links TRBV30 to TRBJ2-5; 8 nucleotides line up with TRBD1. This CDR3 reads CAWSRTGGTETQYF. Written as DNA, the CDR3 is TGTGCCTGGAGTAGAACAGGGGGGACAGAGACCCAGTACTTC. Full variable domain (remainder filled in from reference TRBV30 and TRBJ2-5): SQTIHQWPATLVQPVGSPLSLECTVEGTSNPNLYWYRQAAGRGLQLLFYSVGIGQISSEVPQNLSASRPQDRQFILSSKKLLLSDSGFYLCAWSRTGGTETQYFGPGTRLLVL.